This TCR beta chain was sequenced in a study of shared clonotypes between healthy human individuals. Notes on the study in general: It was observed that about 5% of naive CD4 clonotypes were shared across several donors.

The table came from immunoSEQ multiplex PCR; TCRdb's copy has only in-frame clones and leaves some out. The data hold almost 750,000 clones, with 72% observed a single time. As for this clone: Its antigen is undetermined.

V shed 1 base and J shed 7 bases, with 15 bases lying between them. The CDR3 length is 14 residues. Germline CDR1 reads SGHKS; CDR2 reads YYEKEE (reference sequence). Each of the donors was a healthy adult who was HIV-negative and had not had a recent acute infection or vaccination. The sample comprised memory CD4+ T cells sorted from blood. Regarding subset: CD45RA-negative fraction. V gene TRBV5-5 combines with J gene TRBJ2-7; the D is unclear. The origin of this receptor is a woman aged 25 to 39 in good health. The CDR3, as DNA: TGTGCCAGCAGCTTGTCGACTCCGGGTTTGGAGCAGTACTTC. Its protein is CASSLSTPGLEQYF.